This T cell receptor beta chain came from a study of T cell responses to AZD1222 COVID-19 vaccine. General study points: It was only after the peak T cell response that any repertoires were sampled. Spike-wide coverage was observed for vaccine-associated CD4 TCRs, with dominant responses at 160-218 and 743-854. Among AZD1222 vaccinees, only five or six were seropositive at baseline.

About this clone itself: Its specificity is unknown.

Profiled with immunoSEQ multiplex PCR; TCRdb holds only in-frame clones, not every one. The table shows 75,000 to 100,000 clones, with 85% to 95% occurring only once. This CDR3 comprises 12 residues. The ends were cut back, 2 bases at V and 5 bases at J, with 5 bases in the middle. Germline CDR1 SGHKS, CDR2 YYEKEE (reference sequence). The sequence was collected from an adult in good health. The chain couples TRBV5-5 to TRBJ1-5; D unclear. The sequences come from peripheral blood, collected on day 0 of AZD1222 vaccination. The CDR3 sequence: CASSFGDQPQHF. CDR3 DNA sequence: TGTGCCAGCAGCTTCGGTGATCAGCCCCAGCATTTT.